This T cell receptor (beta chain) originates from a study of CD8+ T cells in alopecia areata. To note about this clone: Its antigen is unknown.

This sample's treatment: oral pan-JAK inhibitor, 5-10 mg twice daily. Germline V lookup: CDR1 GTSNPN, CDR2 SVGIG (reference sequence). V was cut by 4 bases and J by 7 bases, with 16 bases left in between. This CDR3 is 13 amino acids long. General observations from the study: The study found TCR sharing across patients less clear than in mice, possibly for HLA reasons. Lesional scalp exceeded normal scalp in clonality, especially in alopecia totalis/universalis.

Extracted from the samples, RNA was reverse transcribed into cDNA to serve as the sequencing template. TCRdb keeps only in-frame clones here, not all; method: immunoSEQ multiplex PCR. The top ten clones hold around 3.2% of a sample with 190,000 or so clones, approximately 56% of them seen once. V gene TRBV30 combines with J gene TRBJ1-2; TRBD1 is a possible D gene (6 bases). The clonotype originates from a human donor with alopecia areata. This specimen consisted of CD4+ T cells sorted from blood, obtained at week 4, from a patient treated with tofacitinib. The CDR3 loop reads CAWTLGGGSGYTF. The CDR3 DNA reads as TGTGCCTGGACCTTGGGAGGGGGATCTGGCTACACCTTC.